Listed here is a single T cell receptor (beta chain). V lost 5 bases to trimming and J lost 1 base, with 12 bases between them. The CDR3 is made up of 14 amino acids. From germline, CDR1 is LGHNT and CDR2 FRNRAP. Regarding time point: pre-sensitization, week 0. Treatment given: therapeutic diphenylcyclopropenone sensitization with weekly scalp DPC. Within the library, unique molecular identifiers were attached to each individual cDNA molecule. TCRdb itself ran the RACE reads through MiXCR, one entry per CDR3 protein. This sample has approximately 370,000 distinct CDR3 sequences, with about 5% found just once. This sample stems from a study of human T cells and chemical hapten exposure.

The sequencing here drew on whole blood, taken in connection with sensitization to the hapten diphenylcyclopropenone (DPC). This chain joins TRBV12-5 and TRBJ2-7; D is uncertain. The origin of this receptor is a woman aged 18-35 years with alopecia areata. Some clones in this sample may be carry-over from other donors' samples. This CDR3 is CASGQSDGSYEQYF. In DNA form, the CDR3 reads TGTGCTAGTGGTCAAAGTGACGGATCCTACGAGCAGTACTTC.